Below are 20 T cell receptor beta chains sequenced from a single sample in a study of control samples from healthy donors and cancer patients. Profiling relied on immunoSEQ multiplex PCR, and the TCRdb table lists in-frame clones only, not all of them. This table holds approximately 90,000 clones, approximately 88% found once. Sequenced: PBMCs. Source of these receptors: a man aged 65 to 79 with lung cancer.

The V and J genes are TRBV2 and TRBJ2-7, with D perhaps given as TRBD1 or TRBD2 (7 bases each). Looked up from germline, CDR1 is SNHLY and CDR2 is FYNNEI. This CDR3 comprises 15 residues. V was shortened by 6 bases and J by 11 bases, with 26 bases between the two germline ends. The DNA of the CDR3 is TGTGCCAGCAGCTGGGCGGTGTCAACAGGGGAGGGGGAGTACTTC. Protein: CASSWAVSTGEGEYF.

CDR3 loop: CASSRGLAGGPSSYEQYF. Here the CDR3 DNA reads TGCGCCAGCAGCCGCGGACTAGCGGGGGGGCCGAGCTCCTACGAGCAGTACTTC. This chain uses TRBV4-3 with TRBJ2-7; 15 positions agree with TRBD2. Germline V gene lookup returns CDR1 LGHNA and CDR2 YSLEER. The CDR3 extends over 18 amino acids. Trimming at V came to 4 bases and at J to 0 bases, leaving 7 bases not matched to a gene.

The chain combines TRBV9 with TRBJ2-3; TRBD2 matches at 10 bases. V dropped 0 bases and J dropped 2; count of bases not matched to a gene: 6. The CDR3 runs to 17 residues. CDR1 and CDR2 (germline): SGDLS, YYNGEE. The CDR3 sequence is CASSVAVAGGPTDTQYF. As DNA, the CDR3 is TGTGCCAGCAGCGTAGCTGTAGCGGGGGGACCCACAGATACGCAGTATTTT. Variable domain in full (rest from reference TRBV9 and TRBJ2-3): DSGVTQTPKHLITATGQRVTLRCSPRSGDLSVYWYQQSLDQGLQFLIQYYNGEERAKGNILERFSAQQFPDLHSELNLSSLELGDSALYFCASSVAVAGGPTDTQYFGPGTRLTVL.

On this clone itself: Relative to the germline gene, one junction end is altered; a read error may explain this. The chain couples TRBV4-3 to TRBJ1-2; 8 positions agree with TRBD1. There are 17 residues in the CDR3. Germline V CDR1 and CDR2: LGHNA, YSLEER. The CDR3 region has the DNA TGCGCCAGCAGCAAAGAGGTAGACAGGGGATCTAACTATGGCTACACCTTC. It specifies CASSKEVDRGSNYGYTF.

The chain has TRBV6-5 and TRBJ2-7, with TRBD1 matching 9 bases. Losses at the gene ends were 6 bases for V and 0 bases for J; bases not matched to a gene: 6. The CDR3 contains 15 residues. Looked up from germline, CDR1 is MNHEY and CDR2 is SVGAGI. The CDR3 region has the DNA TGTGCCAGCAGGCCCGGGACAGGGAGCTCCTACGAGCAGTACTTC. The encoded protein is CASRPGTGSSYEQYF.

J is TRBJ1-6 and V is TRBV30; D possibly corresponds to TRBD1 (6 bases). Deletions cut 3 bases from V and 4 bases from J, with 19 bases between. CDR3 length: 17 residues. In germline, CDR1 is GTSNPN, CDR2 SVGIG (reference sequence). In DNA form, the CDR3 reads TGTGCCTGGAGGTCGGGCGGGGGGCAGAGTTATAATTCACCCCTCCACTTT. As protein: CAWRSGGGQSYNSPLHF.

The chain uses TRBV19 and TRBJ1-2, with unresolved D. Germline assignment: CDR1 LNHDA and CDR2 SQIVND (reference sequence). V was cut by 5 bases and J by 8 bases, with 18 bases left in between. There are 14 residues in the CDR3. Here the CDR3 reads CASSHPALGEGYTF. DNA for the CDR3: TGTGCCAGTAGTCACCCCGCGTTGGGAGAAGGCTACACCTTC.

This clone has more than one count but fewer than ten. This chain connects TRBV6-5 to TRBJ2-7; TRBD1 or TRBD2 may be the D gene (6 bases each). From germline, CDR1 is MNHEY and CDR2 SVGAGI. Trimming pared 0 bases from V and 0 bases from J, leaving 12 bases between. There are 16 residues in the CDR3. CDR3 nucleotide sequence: TGTGCCAGCAGTTACTCCGGGGGCTACTCCTCCTACGAGCAGTACTTC. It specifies CASSYSGGYSSYEQYF.

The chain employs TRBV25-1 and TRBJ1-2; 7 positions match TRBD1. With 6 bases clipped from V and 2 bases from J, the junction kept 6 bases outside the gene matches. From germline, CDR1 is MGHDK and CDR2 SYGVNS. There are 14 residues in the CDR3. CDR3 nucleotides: TGTGCCAGCAGGGAACCGGGACAGAACTATGGCTACACCTTC. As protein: CASREPGQNYGYTF.

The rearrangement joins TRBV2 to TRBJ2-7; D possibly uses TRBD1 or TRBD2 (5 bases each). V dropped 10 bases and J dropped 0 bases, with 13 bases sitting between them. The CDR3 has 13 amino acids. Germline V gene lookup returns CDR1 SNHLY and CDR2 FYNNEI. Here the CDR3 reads CAIRRGVSYEQYF. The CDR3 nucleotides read TGTGCCATCCGGAGAGGGGTCTCCTACGAGCAGTACTTC.

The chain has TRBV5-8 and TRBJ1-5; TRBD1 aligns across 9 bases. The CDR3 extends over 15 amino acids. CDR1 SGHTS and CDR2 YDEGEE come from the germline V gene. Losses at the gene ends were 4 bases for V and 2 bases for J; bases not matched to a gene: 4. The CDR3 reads CASSRDREGNQPQHF. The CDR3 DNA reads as TGTGCCAGCAGCCGGGACAGGGAAGGCAATCAGCCCCAGCATTTT.

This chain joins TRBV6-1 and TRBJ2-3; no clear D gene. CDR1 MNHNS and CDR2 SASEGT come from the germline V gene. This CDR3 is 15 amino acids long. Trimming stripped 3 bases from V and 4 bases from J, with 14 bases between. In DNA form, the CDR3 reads TGTGCCAGCAGTGAGGGCCCACTCTCCGCAGATACGCAGTATTTT. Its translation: CASSEGPLSADTQYF.

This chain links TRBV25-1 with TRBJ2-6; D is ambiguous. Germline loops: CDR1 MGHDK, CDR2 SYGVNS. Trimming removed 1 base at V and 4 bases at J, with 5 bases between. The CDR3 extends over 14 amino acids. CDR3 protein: CASSESSGANVLTF. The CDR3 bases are TGTGCCAGCAGTGAATCCTCCGGGGCCAACGTCCTGACTTTC.

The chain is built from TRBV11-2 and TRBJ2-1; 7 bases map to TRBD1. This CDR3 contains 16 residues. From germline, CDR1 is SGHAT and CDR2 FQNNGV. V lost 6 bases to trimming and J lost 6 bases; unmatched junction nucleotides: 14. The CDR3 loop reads CASRPQTGMLGNEQFF. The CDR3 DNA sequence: TGTGCCAGCAGGCCGCAGACAGGGATGCTGGGCAATGAGCAGTTCTTC. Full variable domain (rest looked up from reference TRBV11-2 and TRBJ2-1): EAGVAQSPRYKIIEKRQSVAFWCNPISGHATLYWYQQILGQGPKLLIQFQNNGVVDDSQLPKDRFSAERLKGVDSTLKIQPAKLEDSAVYLCASRPQTGMLGNEQFFGPGTRLTVL.

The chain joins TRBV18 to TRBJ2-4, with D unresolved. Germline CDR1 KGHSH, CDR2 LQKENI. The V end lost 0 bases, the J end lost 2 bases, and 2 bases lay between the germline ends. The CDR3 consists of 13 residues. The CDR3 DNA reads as TGTGCCAGCTCACCACCGACCAAAAACATTCAGTACTTC. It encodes CASSPPTKNIQYF.

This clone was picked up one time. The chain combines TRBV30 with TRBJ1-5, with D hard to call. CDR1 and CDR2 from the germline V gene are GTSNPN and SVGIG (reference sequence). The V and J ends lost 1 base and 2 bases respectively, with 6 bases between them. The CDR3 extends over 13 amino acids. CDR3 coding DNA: TGTGCCTGGAGTGGAGCGGGCAATCAGCCCCAGCATTTT. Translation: CAWSGAGNQPQHF.

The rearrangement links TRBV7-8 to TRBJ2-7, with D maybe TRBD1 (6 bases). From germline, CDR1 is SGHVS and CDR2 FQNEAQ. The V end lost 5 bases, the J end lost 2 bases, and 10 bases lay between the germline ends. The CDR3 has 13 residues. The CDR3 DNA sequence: TGTGCCAGCAGCCGGGACACAGCCTACGAGCAGTACTTC. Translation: CASSRDTAYEQYF.

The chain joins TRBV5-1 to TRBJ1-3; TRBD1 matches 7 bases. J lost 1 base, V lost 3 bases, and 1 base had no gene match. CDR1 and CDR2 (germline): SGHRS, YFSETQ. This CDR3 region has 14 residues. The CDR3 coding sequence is TGCGCCAGCAGCTGGGACAGTTCTGGAAACACCATATATTTT. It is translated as CASSWDSSGNTIYF.

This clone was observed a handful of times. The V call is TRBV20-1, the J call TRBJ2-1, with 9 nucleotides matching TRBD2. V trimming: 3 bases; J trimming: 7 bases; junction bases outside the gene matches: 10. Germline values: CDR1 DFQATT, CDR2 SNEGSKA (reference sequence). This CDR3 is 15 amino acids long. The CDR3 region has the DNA TGCAGTGCTAGTTGGCTAGCGGGGAGAATAAATGAGCAGTTCTTC. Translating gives CSASWLAGRINEQFF.

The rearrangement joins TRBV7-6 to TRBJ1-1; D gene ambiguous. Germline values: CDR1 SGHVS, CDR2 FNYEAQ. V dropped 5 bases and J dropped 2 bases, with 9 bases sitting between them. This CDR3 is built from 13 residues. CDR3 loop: CASSQDLNTEAFF. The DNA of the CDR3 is TGTGCCAGCAGCCAGGACCTTAACACTGAAGCTTTCTTT.